The text below deals with one TCR beta chain. Its specificity is not known. Use of 60 Vbeta and 13 Jbeta primers characterized the PCR. The table came from immunoSEQ multiplex PCR; TCRdb's copy has only in-frame clones and leaves some out. The table includes about 150,000 clones, 60% to 75% detected once. The data belong to a study of cytomegalovirus exposure and HLA in healthy donors. Losses at the gene ends were 4 bases for V and 7 bases for J; bases not matched to a gene: 9. Looked up from germline, CDR1 is SGHVS and CDR2 is FQNEAQ. CDR3 size: 14 residues. General study results and limits: Most observed TCR sequences were rare, whereas some public TCRs were detected in many donors. CMV serostatus was the sole immune exposure data available. Association of a missense DCLRE1C variant with TCR beta V- and J-gene trimming was reported in a later analysis.

The sample taken for sequencing was PBMCs. The chain uses TRBV7-8 and TRBJ2-7, with TRBD1 matching 8 bases. The clonotype comes from a human donor in good health. CDR3 region: CASSYRDRQGEQYF. The CDR3 DNA reads as TGTGCCAGCAGCTACCGGGACAGGCAGGGGGAGCAGTACTTC.